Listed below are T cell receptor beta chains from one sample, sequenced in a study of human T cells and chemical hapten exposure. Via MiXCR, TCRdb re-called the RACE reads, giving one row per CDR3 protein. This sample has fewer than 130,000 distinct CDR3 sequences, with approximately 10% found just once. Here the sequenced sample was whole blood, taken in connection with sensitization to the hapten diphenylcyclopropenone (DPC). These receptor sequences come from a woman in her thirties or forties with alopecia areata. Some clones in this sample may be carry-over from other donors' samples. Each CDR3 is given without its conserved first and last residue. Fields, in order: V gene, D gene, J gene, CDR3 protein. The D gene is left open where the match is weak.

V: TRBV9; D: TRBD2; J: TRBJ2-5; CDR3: ASSYGVAGGRETQY
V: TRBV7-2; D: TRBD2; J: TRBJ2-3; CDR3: ASSLLAGDTQY
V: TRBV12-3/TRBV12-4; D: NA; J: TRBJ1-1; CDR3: ASRPDGGTEAF
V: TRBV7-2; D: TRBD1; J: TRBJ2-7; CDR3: ASSLPGQSYEQY
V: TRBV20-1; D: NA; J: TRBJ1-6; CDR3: SARMDYNSPLH
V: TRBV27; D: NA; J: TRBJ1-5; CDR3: ASSLRGQSQPQH
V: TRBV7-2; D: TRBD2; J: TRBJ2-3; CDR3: ASSRSGGRGDTQY
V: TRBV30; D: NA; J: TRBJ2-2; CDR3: AWRTRTTNTGELF
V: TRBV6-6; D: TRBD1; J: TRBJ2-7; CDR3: ASSWTGVSSEQY
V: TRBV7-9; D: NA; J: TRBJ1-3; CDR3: ASSLYAGAGGNTIY
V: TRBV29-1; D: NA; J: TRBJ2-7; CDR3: SVESGVSQY
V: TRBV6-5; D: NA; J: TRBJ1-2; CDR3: ASSTRGLYGYT
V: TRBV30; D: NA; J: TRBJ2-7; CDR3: AWRGVYEQY
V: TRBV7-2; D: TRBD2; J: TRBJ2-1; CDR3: ASSRFSGSGNEQF
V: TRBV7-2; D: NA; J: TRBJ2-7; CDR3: ASSPRTRYEQY
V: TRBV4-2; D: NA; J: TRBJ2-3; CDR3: ASSQDRVTDTQY
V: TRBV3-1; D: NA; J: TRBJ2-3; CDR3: ASSQGMAVRADTQY
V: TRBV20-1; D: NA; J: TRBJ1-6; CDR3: SASPFRETYSPLH
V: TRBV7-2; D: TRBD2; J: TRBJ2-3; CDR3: ASSSKREGPNTQY
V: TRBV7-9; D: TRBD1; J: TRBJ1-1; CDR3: ASTLLDRENTEAF
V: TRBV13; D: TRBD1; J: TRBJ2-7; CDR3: ASSSGQGRREQY
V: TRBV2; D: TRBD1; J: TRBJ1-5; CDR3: ASSGQGTAGNQPQH
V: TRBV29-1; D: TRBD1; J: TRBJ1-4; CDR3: SARTGNEKLF
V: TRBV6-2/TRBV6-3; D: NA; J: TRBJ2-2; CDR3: ACTRHGTGELF
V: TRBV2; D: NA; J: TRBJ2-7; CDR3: ASRGRVGSYEQY
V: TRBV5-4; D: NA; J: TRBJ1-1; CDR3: ASTRTGGAEAF
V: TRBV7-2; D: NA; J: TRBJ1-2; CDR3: ASSLGQTSSYGYT
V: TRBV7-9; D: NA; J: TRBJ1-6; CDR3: ASSIDGTPRGNSPLH
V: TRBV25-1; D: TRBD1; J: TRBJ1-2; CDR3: ASSAGQGDYGYT
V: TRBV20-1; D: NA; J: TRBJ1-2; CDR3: SASSGKDRLT
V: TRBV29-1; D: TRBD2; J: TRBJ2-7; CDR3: SASTSGSHEQY
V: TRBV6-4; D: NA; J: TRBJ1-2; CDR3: ASSDSGDPRYGYT
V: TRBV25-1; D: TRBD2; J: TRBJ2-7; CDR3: ASSTSGRETSYEQY
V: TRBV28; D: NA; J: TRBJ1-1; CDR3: ASSSTPWAEAF
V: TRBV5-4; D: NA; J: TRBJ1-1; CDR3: ASSLGRKTMNTEAF
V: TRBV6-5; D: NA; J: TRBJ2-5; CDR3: ASSYSQKWERRETQY
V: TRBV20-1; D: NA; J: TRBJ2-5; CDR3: SATGRGVKETQY
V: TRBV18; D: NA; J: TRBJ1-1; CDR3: ASSYLGTKAVNTEAF
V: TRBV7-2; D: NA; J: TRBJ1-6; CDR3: ASSPGWGINNSPLH
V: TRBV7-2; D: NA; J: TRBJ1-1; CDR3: ASSSQRGGTEAF
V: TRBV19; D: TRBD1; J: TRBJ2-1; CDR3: ASGRTGGVFGEQF
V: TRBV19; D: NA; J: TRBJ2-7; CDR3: ASSLGGNYEQY